Listed below are T cell receptor beta chains from one sample, sequenced in a study of glioma-infiltrating T cells. One entry per CDR3 protein, called by TCRdb with MiXCR from the multiplex PCR reads. The data hold approximately 140,000 distinct CDR3 sequences, with approximately 26% observed a single time. The sequencing input was glioma tissue, nonneoplastic brain tissue, or PBMCs (not recorded which). The receptors were sampled from a human donor with low-grade glioma or glioblastoma, undergoing nonglioma brain surgery, or in good health (not recorded which). The CDR3 runs from the conserved cysteine through the conserved F or W. A D gene is named only where the DNA matches it firmly. Rows may omit the clone size; those that give it use once, few, many or a size class.

J gene: TRBJ2-1; V gene: TRBV5-4; clone size: many; CDR3 length: 13; D gene: .; CDR3 protein: CASSFESYNEQFF; CDR3 DNA: TGTGCCAGCAGCTTTGAATCATACAATGAGCAGTTCTTC
J gene: TRBJ2-3; V gene: TRBV3-1; clone size: .; CDR3 length: 18; D gene: TRBD2; CDR3 protein: CASSQEGLAGGGTDTQYF; CDR3 DNA: TGTGCCAGCAGCCAAGAGGGACTAGCGGGGGGGGGCACAGATACGCAGTATTTT
J gene: TRBJ2-3; V gene: TRBV20-1; clone size: many; CDR3 length: 16; D gene: .; CDR3 protein: CSARDPGGSHTDTQYF; CDR3 DNA: TGCAGTGCTAGAGACCCTGGGGGCAGCCACACAGATACGCAGTATTTT
J gene: TRBJ1-2; V gene: TRBV14; clone size: .; CDR3 length: 15; D gene: TRBD1; CDR3 protein: CASSRPGQGDYGYTF; CDR3 DNA: TGTGCCAGCAGCCGACCGGGACAGGGGGACTATGGCTACACCTTC
J gene: TRBJ2-5; V gene: TRBV2; clone size: .; CDR3 length: 16; D gene: TRBD2; CDR3 protein: CASRQGLAGTQETQYF; CDR3 DNA: TGTGCCAGCCGACAGGGACTAGCGGGAACCCAAGAGACCCAGTACTTC
J gene: TRBJ1-2; V gene: TRBV20-1; clone size: .; CDR3 length: 16; D gene: .; CDR3 protein: CSPKPGPELAKYGYTF; CDR3 DNA: TGCAGTCCTAAACCGGGACCGGAGTTAGCTAAATATGGCTACACCTTC
J gene: TRBJ2-3; V gene: TRBV7-2; clone size: many; CDR3 length: 15; D gene: .; CDR3 protein: CASSPAGFRSDTQYF; CDR3 DNA: TGTGCCAGCAGCCCGGCCGGGTTCCGCTCGGATACGCAGTATTTT
J gene: TRBJ1-3; V gene: TRBV6-6; clone size: .; CDR3 length: 15; D gene: .; CDR3 protein: CASRINSRSGNTIYF; CDR3 DNA: TGTGCCAGCAGGATCAACAGCCGCTCTGGAAACACCATATATTTT
J gene: TRBJ2-3; V gene: TRBV20-1; clone size: many; CDR3 length: 15; D gene: .; CDR3 protein: CSARDTPGLADTQYF; CDR3 DNA: TGCAGTGCTAGAGATACTCCGGGGCTGGCAGATACGCAGTATTTT
J gene: TRBJ1-5; V gene: TRBV28; clone size: many; CDR3 length: 13; D gene: .; CDR3 protein: CASSFWGHQPQHF; CDR3 DNA: TGTGCCAGCAGTTTTTGGGGTCATCAGCCCCAGCATTTT
J gene: TRBJ2-5; V gene: TRBV6-1; clone size: few; CDR3 length: 14; D gene: TRBD2; CDR3 protein: CASSTLAEEETQYF; CDR3 DNA: TGTGCCAGCAGTACTCTAGCGGAGGAAGAGACCCAGTACTTC
J gene: TRBJ2-5; V gene: TRBV15; clone size: .; CDR3 length: 14; D gene: .; CDR3 protein: CASGRDRSQETQYF; CDR3 DNA: TGTGCCAGCGGGAGGGACAGGAGCCAAGAGACCCAGTACTTC
J gene: TRBJ1-1; V gene: TRBV7-2; clone size: .; CDR3 length: 13; D gene: .; CDR3 protein: CASSLTGTAEAFF; CDR3 DNA: TGTGCCAGCAGCTTAACAGGGACTGCTGAAGCTTTCTTT
J gene: TRBJ2-5; V gene: TRBV4-1; clone size: many; CDR3 length: 14; D gene: .; CDR3 protein: CASSQAKAQETQYF; CDR3 DNA: TGCGCCAGCAGCCAAGCAAAGGCCCAAGAGACCCAGTACTTC
J gene: TRBJ1-1; V gene: TRBV6-2/TRBV6-3; clone size: many; CDR3 length: 14; D gene: .; CDR3 protein: CASSYIYKNTEAFF; CDR3 DNA: TGTGCCAGCAGTTACATTTACAAAAACACTGAAGCTTTCTTT
J gene: TRBJ1-5; V gene: TRBV18; clone size: few; CDR3 length: 13; D gene: TRBD1; CDR3 protein: CASSSTGGQPQHF; CDR3 DNA: TGTGCCAGCTCATCGACAGGGGGTCAGCCCCAGCATTTT
J gene: TRBJ1-1; V gene: TRBV5-1; clone size: .; CDR3 length: 17; D gene: TRBD1; CDR3 protein: CASSLTTGGTLNTEAFF; CDR3 DNA: TGCGCCAGCAGCTTGACGACAGGGGGAACACTAAACACTGAAGCTTTCTTT
J gene: TRBJ2-3; V gene: TRBV25-1; clone size: many; CDR3 length: 14; D gene: .; CDR3 protein: CASSAAWGTDTQYF; CDR3 DNA: TGTGCCAGCAGTGCCGCGTGGGGCACAGATACGCAGTATTTT
J gene: TRBJ2-3; V gene: TRBV6-2/TRBV6-3; clone size: many; CDR3 length: 13; D gene: .; CDR3 protein: CASRGIKGYTQYF; CDR3 DNA: TGTGCCAGCAGGGGGATCAAGGGCTATACGCAGTATTTT
J gene: TRBJ1-1; V gene: TRBV6-1; clone size: many; CDR3 length: 14; D gene: .; CDR3 protein: CASSSGPPNTEAFF; CDR3 DNA: TGTGCCAGCAGTTCGGGACCCCCGAACACTGAAGCTTTCTTT
J gene: TRBJ1-2; V gene: TRBV27; clone size: few; CDR3 length: 15; D gene: TRBD1; CDR3 protein: CASSLTGQGARGYTF; CDR3 DNA: TGTGCCAGCAGTTTGACGGGACAGGGGGCGCGAGGCTACACCTTC
J gene: TRBJ1-1; V gene: TRBV6-6; clone size: many; CDR3 length: 13; D gene: .; CDR3 protein: CASSYLGNTEAFF; CDR3 DNA: TGTGCCAGCAGTTACCTGGGGAACACTGAAGCTTTCTTT
J gene: TRBJ1-2; V gene: TRBV6-6; clone size: few; CDR3 length: 16; D gene: .; CDR3 protein: CASSYSGGTRNYGYTF; CDR3 DNA: TGTGCCAGCAGTTACTCAGGGGGGACACGCAACTATGGCTACACCTTC
J gene: TRBJ1-6; V gene: TRBV28; clone size: .; CDR3 length: 14; D gene: .; CDR3 protein: CASSPRGGRSPLHF; CDR3 DNA: TGTGCCAGCAGCCCCCGGGGAGGGCGTTCACCCCTCCACTTT
J gene: TRBJ2-3; V gene: TRBV18; clone size: many; CDR3 length: 12; D gene: .; CDR3 protein: CASSPLADTQYF; CDR3 DNA: TGTGCCAGCTCACCACTGGCAGATACGCAGTATTTT
J gene: TRBJ2-5; V gene: TRBV7-9; clone size: few; CDR3 length: 14; D gene: .; CDR3 protein: CASSFWAEQETQYF; CDR3 DNA: TGTGCCAGCAGCTTTTGGGCGGAACAAGAGACCCAGTACTTC
J gene: TRBJ2-1; V gene: TRBV7-3; clone size: .; CDR3 length: 13; D gene: .; CDR3 protein: CASSPSIRSEQFF; CDR3 DNA: TGTGCCAGCAGTCCCTCGATCAGAAGTGAGCAGTTCTTC
J gene: TRBJ2-3; V gene: TRBV10-3; clone size: few; CDR3 length: 15; D gene: .; CDR3 protein: CAIPGPGPQPDTQYF; CDR3 DNA: TGTGCCATCCCGGGGCCGGGCCCCCAACCTGATACGCAGTATTTT
J gene: TRBJ2-3; V gene: TRBV11-3; clone size: .; CDR3 length: 15; D gene: TRBD1; CDR3 protein: CASRKTGGDTDTQYF; CDR3 DNA: TGTGCCAGCAGAAAGACAGGGGGAGACACAGATACGCAGTATTTT
J gene: TRBJ1-5; V gene: TRBV15; clone size: .; CDR3 length: 14; D gene: .; CDR3 protein: CATSPEGGAQTQHF; CDR3 DNA: TGTGCCACCAGTCCCGAGGGTGGTGCGCAGACCCAGCATTTT
J gene: TRBJ2-3; V gene: TRBV20-1; clone size: few; CDR3 length: 16; D gene: TRBD1; CDR3 protein: CSALGGWDRAIDTQYF; CDR3 DNA: TGCAGTGCATTGGGGGGGTGGGACAGGGCGATAGATACGCAGTATTTT
J gene: TRBJ2-5; V gene: TRBV7-8; clone size: few; CDR3 length: 17; D gene: TRBD2; CDR3 protein: CASSLAGRGLAEETQYF; CDR3 DNA: TGTGCCAGCAGCTTAGCGGGGCGGGGACTAGCGGAAGAGACCCAGTACTTC
J gene: TRBJ2-1; V gene: TRBV20-1; clone size: few; CDR3 length: 15; D gene: TRBD2; CDR3 protein: CSARWAGGSVGEQFF; CDR3 DNA: TGCAGTGCTAGATGGGCGGGGGGTAGTGTTGGTGAGCAGTTCTTC
J gene: TRBJ1-2; V gene: TRBV6-6; clone size: few; CDR3 length: 14; D gene: .; CDR3 protein: CASSYGSGDYGYTF; CDR3 DNA: TGTGCCAGCAGTTACGGTTCGGGAGACTATGGCTACACCTTC
J gene: TRBJ1-1; V gene: TRBV28; clone size: many; CDR3 length: 12; D gene: .; CDR3 protein: CASSFLNTEAFF; CDR3 DNA: TGTGCCAGCAGTTTCTTGAACACTGAAGCTTTCTTT
J gene: TRBJ2-3; V gene: TRBV5-1; clone size: few; CDR3 length: 16; D gene: TRBD2; CDR3 protein: CASTPSGTSGTDTQYF; CDR3 DNA: TGCGCCAGCACCCCCTCAGGGACTAGCGGCACAGATACGCAGTATTTT
J gene: TRBJ1-2; V gene: TRBV2; clone size: many; CDR3 length: 12; D gene: .; CDR3 protein: CASSEAGEGYTF; CDR3 DNA: TGTGCCAGCAGTGAAGCAGGCGAAGGCTACACCTTC
J gene: TRBJ2-3; V gene: TRBV6-4; clone size: many; CDR3 length: 15; D gene: .; CDR3 protein: CASSDYAGATDTQYF; CDR3 DNA: TGTGCCAGCAGTGATTACGCGGGGGCCACAGATACGCAGTATTTT
J gene: TRBJ2-3; V gene: TRBV7-2; clone size: many; CDR3 length: 14; D gene: .; CDR3 protein: CASSLIGPGDTQYF; CDR3 DNA: TGTGCCAGCAGCTTAATTGGGCCGGGAGATACGCAGTATTTT
J gene: TRBJ2-1; V gene: TRBV24-1; clone size: .; CDR3 length: 19; D gene: .; CDR3 protein: CATSDSPRRRGSSYNEQFF; CDR3 DNA: TGTGCCACCAGTGACTCCCCCAGGAGGCGGGGTAGCTCCTACAATGAGCAGTTCTTC
J gene: TRBJ1-5; V gene: TRBV27; clone size: .; CDR3 length: 13; D gene: .; CDR3 protein: CARRPTGFQPQHF; CDR3 DNA: TGTGCCAGAAGGCCTACAGGGTTCCAGCCCCAGCATTTT
J gene: TRBJ2-5; V gene: TRBV3-1; clone size: few; CDR3 length: 15; D gene: .; CDR3 protein: CASSSRRAGIETQYF; CDR3 DNA: TGTGCCAGCAGCTCCCGGCGCGCCGGGATAGAGACCCAGTACTTC
J gene: TRBJ1-1; V gene: TRBV28; clone size: many; CDR3 length: 16; D gene: TRBD1; CDR3 protein: CASSLPGGAANTEAFF; CDR3 DNA: TGTGCCAGCAGTTTACCAGGGGGCGCAGCGAACACTGAAGCTTTCTTT
J gene: TRBJ2-3; V gene: TRBV6-1; clone size: .; CDR3 length: 16; D gene: .; CDR3 protein: CASRRQGIGSTDTQYF; CDR3 DNA: TGTGCCAGCAGAAGGCAAGGGATAGGGAGCACAGATACGCAGTATTTT
J gene: TRBJ2-1; V gene: TRBV27; clone size: many; CDR3 length: 14; D gene: .; CDR3 protein: CASSFGGRVGEQFF; CDR3 DNA: TGTGCCAGCAGTTTTGGAGGCAGGGTCGGGGAGCAGTTCTTC
J gene: TRBJ2-1; V gene: TRBV28; clone size: many; CDR3 length: 13; D gene: .; CDR3 protein: CASSSSRSNEQFF; CDR3 DNA: .
J gene: TRBJ1-5; V gene: TRBV10-1; clone size: .; CDR3 length: 14; D gene: .; CDR3 protein: CASRPGTSNQPQRF; CDR3 DNA: TGCGCCAGCAGACCCGGGACTTCCAATCAGCCCCAGCGTTTT
J gene: TRBJ2-5; V gene: TRBV24-1; clone size: many; CDR3 length: 11; D gene: .; CDR3 protein: CATSDVETQYF; CDR3 DNA: TGTGCCACCAGTGATGTAGAGACCCAGTACTTC
J gene: TRBJ1-5; V gene: TRBV6-1; clone size: .; CDR3 length: 13; D gene: TRBD1; CDR3 protein: CASADRGGQPQHF; CDR3 DNA: TGTGCCAGTGCCGACAGGGGGGGACAGCCCCAGCATTTT
J gene: TRBJ1-2; V gene: TRBV20-1; clone size: .; CDR3 length: 13; D gene: .; CDR3 protein: CSASLTDDYGYTF; CDR3 DNA: TGCAGTGCTAGTTTGACAGATGACTATGGCTACACCTTC